This is a list of T cell receptor beta chains from one sample in a study of identifying expanded T cells in peripheral blood. Produced via immunoSEQ multiplex PCR; TCRdb's table is partial and in-frame only. The table lists 81,000 or so clones, 84% of them singletons. The sample comprised blood. Source of these receptors: a person aged 18 to 75 in good health. The CDR3 runs from the conserved cysteine through the conserved F or W. D genes are given only for firm matches. A clone size is listed for some rows: how often the clone was seen (once, few, many), or a class if it is expanded.

V gene,J gene,D gene,clone size,CDR3 DNA,CDR3 protein
TRBV7-2,TRBJ2-7,TRBD2,.,TGTGCCAGCAGCTTAGGGACTAGGGTTTTTGAGCAGTACTTC,CASSLGTRVFEQYF
TRBV28,TRBJ2-1,.,.,TGTGCCAGCAGTTTGGCACCCAATGAGCAGTTCTTC,CASSLAPNEQFF
TRBV19,TRBJ1-5,.,.,TGTGCCAGTAGTATCTGGGGGGTCGATCAGCCCCAGCATTTT,CASSIWGVDQPQHF
TRBV11-2,TRBJ2-1,.,.,TGTGCCAGCAGCCGGGACTACAATGAGCAGTTCTTC,CASSRDYNEQFF
TRBV4-1,TRBJ2-1,.,.,TGCGCCAGCAGCCGCTTGGGACTCCTCAATGAGCAGTTCTTC,CASSRLGLLNEQFF
TRBV5-1,TRBJ2-5,.,.,TGCGCCAGCAGCTTGGAGCGGGCAGAGACCCAGTACTTC,CASSLERAETQYF
TRBV28,TRBJ1-1,.,.,TGTGCCAGCAGCCTAGGGCGTGCTGAAGCTTTCTTT,CASSLGRAEAFF
TRBV7-3,TRBJ2-1,TRBD2,.,TGTGCCAGCAGCTCGGGACTAGCGGAGACTCACAATGAGCAGTTCTTC,CASSSGLAETHNEQFF
TRBV2,TRBJ2-5,TRBD1,.,TGTGCCAGCAGTGAAGTGACAGGGCAGGAGACCCAGTACTTC,CASSEVTGQETQYF
TRBV5-1,TRBJ2-7,.,.,TGCGCCAGCAGCTTGGTCGCCAGTAACTACGAGCAGTACTTC,CASSLVASNYEQYF
TRBV5-1,TRBJ1-5,.,.,TGCGCCAGCAGCTTGCAGGGAGGGGGCAATCAGCCCCAGCATTTT,CASSLQGGGNQPQHF
TRBV27,TRBJ2-5,.,.,TGTGCCAGCAGCCCGGGGACGGGAGAGACCCAGTACTTC,CASSPGTGETQYF
TRBV11-2,TRBJ2-7,.,once,TGTGCCAGCAGCTTAGAGGCCGTCTCCTACGAGCAGTACTTC,CASSLEAVSYEQYF
TRBV5-1,TRBJ1-2,TRBD1,.,TGCGCCAGCAGCATCCTCTCGGGACAGGGGGCACCCAACTATGGCTACACCTTC,CASSILSGQGAPNYGYTF
TRBV21-1,TRBJ2-7,.,.,TGTGCCAGCAGCAAACACGGCGGCCTCTTCTACGAGCAGTACTTC,CASSKHGGLFYEQYF
TRBV7-2,TRBJ1-5,TRBD1,.,TGTGCCAGCAGCTTAGGCCCCAGGGGGCCTGGTCAGCCCCAGCATTTT,CASSLGPRGPGQPQHF
TRBV6-6,TRBJ2-5,TRBD1,once,TGTGCCAGCAGAGACAGGGCCGGACAAGAGACCCAGTACTTC,CASRDRAGQETQYF
TRBV9,TRBJ1-4,TRBD1,.,TGTGCCAGCAGCGTAGCAACAGGGGGGACGGTTGGGGAAAAACTGTTTTTT,CASSVATGGTVGEKLFF
TRBV4-1,TRBJ2-5,TRBD1,.,TGCGCCAGCAGCCAAGCTGGGAACCCGACAGGGGCAGAGACCCAGTACTTC,CASSQAGNPTGAETQYF
TRBV7-2,TRBJ1-5,TRBD1,.,TGTGCCAGCAGCCCAGGGCCCGGACAGGGGGGACAGCCCCAGCATTTT,CASSPGPGQGGQPQHF
TRBV19,TRBJ2-1,.,.,TGTGCCAGTAGTATTTCGTCGGCAGGGTCGTACAATGAGCAGTTCTTC,CASSISSAGSYNEQFF
TRBV10-3,TRBJ1-2,TRBD1,few,TGTGCCTCGTCGGACAGGGAATCTGGCTACACCTTC,CASSDRESGYTF